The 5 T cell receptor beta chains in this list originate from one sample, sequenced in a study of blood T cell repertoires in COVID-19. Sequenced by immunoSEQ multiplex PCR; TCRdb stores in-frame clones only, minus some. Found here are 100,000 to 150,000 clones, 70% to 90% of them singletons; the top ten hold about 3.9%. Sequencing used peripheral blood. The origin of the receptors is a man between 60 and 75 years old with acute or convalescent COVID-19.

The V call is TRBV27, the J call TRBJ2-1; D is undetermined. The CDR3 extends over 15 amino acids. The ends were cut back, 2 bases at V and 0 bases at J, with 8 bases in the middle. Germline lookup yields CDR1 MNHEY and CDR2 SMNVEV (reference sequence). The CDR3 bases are TGTGCCAGCAGTTTAGGAGCGACCTCCTACAATGAGCAGTTCTTC. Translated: CASSLGATSYNEQFF.

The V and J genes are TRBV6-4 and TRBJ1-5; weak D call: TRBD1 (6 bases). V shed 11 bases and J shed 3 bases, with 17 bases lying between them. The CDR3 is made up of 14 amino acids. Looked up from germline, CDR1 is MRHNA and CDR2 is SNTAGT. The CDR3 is CAGDQGSSNQPQHF. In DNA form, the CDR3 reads TGTGCCGGAGATCAGGGGAGCTCCAATCAGCCCCAGCATTTT.

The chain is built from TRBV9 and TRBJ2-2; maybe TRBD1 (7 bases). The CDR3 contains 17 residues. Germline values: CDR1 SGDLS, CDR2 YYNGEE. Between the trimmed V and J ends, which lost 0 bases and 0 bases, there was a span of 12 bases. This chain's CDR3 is CASSVVGRGANTGELFF. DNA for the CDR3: TGTGCCAGCAGCGTAGTGGGCAGGGGGGCGAACACCGGGGAGCTGTTTTTT. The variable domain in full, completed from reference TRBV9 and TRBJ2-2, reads DSGVTQTPKHLITATGQRVTLRCSPRSGDLSVYWYQQSLDQGLQFLIQYYNGEERAKGNILERFSAQQFPDLHSELNLSSLELGDSALYFCASSVVGRGANTGELFFGEGSRLTVL.

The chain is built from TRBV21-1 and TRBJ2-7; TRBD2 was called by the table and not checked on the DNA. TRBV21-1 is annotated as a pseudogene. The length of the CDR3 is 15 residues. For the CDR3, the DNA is TGTGCCAGCAGCGCCGGCGTGGCGGGAGTCCACGAGCAGTACTTC. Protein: CASSAGVAGVHEQYF.

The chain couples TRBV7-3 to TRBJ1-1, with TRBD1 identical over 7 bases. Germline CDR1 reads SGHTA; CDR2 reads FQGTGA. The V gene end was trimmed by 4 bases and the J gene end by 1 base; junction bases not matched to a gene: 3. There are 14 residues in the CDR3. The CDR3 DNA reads TGTGCCAGCAGCTCAGGGGGTCAGAACACTGAAGCTTTCTTT. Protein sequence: CASSSGGQNTEAFF.